These T cell receptor beta chains were read from a single sample in a study of identifying expanded T cells in peripheral blood. TCRdb keeps only in-frame clones here, not all; method: immunoSEQ multiplex PCR. Here the sample spans 90,000 or so clones, 86% being singletons. Input material: blood. The receptors derive from a person aged 18 to 75 in good health. The CDR3 runs from the conserved cysteine through the conserved F or W. The D gene is left open where the match is weak. The size field is filled for only some rows; it gives once, few, many or a size class.

d_gene | j_gene | abundance | v_gene | CDR3aa | CDR3nt
. | TRBJ2-7 | . | TRBV11-3 | CASSLGSYEQYF | TGTGCCAGCAGCTTGGGATCTTACGAGCAGTACTTC
. | TRBJ2-1 | once | TRBV25-1 | CASSELQGREGNEQFF | TGTGCCAGCAGTGAACTCCAGGGGAGGGAAGGGAATGAGCAGTTCTTC
. | TRBJ1-2 | . | TRBV6-5 | CASRGGGSYGYTF | TGTGCCAGCAGAGGTGGAGGAAGCTATGGCTACACCTTC
. | TRBJ1-2 | . | TRBV5-6 | CASSSGPYGYTF | TGTGCCAGCAGCTCCGGTCCCTATGGCTACACCTTC
. | TRBJ1-6 | . | TRBV18 | CASSPRLLQSDSPLHF | TGTGCCAGCTCACCCCGATTACTTCAGTCGGATTCACCCCTCCACTTT
. | TRBJ2-3 | . | TRBV5-1 | CASSSTDTQYF | TGCGCCAGCAGCTCCACAGATACGCAGTATTTT
. | TRBJ1-2 | . | TRBV9 | CASSVGTRVSANYGYTF | TGTGCCAGCAGCGTAGGGACAAGAGTCTCAGCTAACTATGGCTACACCTTC
TRBD1 | TRBJ1-1 | . | TRBV11-3 | CASSNPPQGATEAFF | TGTGCCAGCAGCAACCCTCCACAGGGGGCAACTGAAGCTTTCTTT
. | TRBJ1-2 | medium-sized | TRBV6-5 | CASSHRDGYGYTF | TGTGCCAGCAGTCACAGGGACGGCTATGGCTACACCTTC
. | TRBJ2-5 | . | TRBV15 | CATSRDQVNQETQYF | TGTGCCACCAGCAGAGATCAGGTGAACCAAGAGACCCAGTACTTC
. | TRBJ2-7 | . | TRBV12-5 | CASGPSQVPGFYEQYF | TGTGCTAGTGGCCCTTCTCAGGTTCCCGGTTTCTACGAGCAGTACTTC
. | TRBJ1-5 | . | TRBV7-9 | CASSLNWNQPQHF | TGTGCCAGCAGCTTAAATTGGAATCAGCCCCAGCATTTT
. | TRBJ2-5 | . | TRBV29-1 | CSVLGTQETQYF | TGCAGCGTTTTGGGGACCCAAGAGACCCAGTACTTC
. | TRBJ1-1 | . | TRBV10-3 | CAISETGDTEAFF | TGTGCCATCAGTGAGACTGGGGACACTGAAGCTTTCTTT
. | TRBJ2-5 | . | TRBV29-1 | CSVVGGLETQYF | TGCAGCGTTGTAGGGGGGTTGGAGACCCAGTACTTC
. | TRBJ2-4 | . | TRBV6-5 | CASSRRVAKNIQYF | TGTGCCAGCAGTAGGAGGGTAGCCAAAAACATTCAGTACTTC
. | TRBJ1-2 | . | TRBV7-2 | CASSLEAGDYTF | TGTGCCAGCAGCTTAGAGGCAGGGGACTACACCTTC
. | TRBJ1-5 | once | TRBV6-5 | CASRYHDQPQHF | TGTGCCAGCAGGTACCACGATCAGCCCCAGCATTTT
. | TRBJ1-3 | . | TRBV19 | CASSDTATSGNTIYF | TGTGCCAGTAGTGATACAGCCACCTCTGGAAACACCATATATTTT
TRBD1 | TRBJ2-3 | . | TRBV9 | CASSVGRGTGGSNTQYF | TGTGCCAGCAGCGTAGGCAGGGGGACAGGTGGGTCTAATACGCAGTATTTT
. | TRBJ1-4 | . | TRBV6-1 | CASSELEGQSGEKLFF | TGTGCCAGCAGTGAACTTGAGGGGCAAAGCGGTGAAAAACTGTTTTTT
TRBD1 | TRBJ2-7 | . | TRBV2 | CASIPDRVYINSYEQYF | TGTGCCAGCATCCCGGACAGGGTCTATATTAACTCCTACGAGCAGTACTTC
. | TRBJ1-4 | . | TRBV29-1 | CSVALGSTNEKLFF | TGCAGCGTTGCGCTTGGCTCAACTAATGAAAAACTGTTTTTT
. | TRBJ2-7 | . | TRBV6-6 | CASSYEAYEQYF | TGTGCCAGCAGTTACGAGGCCTACGAGCAGTACTTC
. | TRBJ2-5 | . | TRBV5-1 | CASSLGQTQETQYF | TGCGCCAGCAGCTTGGGGCAGACCCAAGAGACCCAGTACTTC
TRBD1 | TRBJ2-7 | . | TRBV5-4 | CASSHQGQGYEQYF | TGTGCCAGCAGCCACCAGGGACAGGGATACGAGCAGTACTTC
. | TRBJ1-1 | . | TRBV7-9 | CASSSVRGNTEAFF | TGTGCCAGCAGCTCCGTCCGGGGAAACACTGAAGCTTTCTTT
. | TRBJ1-4 | . | TRBV7-9 | CATDGTNNEKLFF | TGTGCCACTGACGGGACGAATAATGAAAAACTGTTTTTT
. | TRBJ1-1 | . | TRBV5-1 | CASSSGQSWAEAFF | TGCGCCAGCAGCTCAGGACAGTCCTGGGCTGAAGCTTTCTTT
. | TRBJ1-2 | . | TRBV27 | CASSLLPGRSYGYTF | TGTGCCAGCAGTTTACTACCGGGACGGTCATATGGCTACACCTTC